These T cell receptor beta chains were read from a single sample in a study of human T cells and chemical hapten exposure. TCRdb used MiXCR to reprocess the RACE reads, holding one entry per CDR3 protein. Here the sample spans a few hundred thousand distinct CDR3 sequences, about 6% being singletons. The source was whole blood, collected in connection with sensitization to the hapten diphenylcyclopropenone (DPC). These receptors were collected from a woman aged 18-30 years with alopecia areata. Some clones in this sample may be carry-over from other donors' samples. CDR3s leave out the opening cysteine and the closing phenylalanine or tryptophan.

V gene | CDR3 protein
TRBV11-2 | ASSPRARTGGAVEKLF
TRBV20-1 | SARHGTGGQPQH
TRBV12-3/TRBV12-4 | ASSPTHHNSPLH
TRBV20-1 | SAGSGASTDTQY
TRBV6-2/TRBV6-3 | ASASSKGLNAYEQY
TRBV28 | ASSPPQLLPSTDTQY
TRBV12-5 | ASASDLQGTEAF
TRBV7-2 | ASSPGPNDRKY
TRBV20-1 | SARDLIGSGQRDTQY
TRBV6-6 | ASSQALAKNIQY
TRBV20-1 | SASRDYPDTQY
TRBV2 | ASRPRRGEAGARETQY
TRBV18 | ASSPGQAPYEQY